This T cell receptor (beta chain) was captured by sequencing in a study of technical replicates of blood from four donors. J lost 5 bases, V lost 3 bases, and 11 bases had no gene match. The CDR3 extends over 16 amino acids. Germline V gene lookup returns CDR1 SGHDT and CDR2 YYEEEE. This clone was found once. Some clones are missing from TCRdb's copy, which holds only in-frame ones; the method was immunoSEQ multiplex PCR. Of about 84,000 clones in the sample, roughly 98% were seen once. The sequence derives from a human donor in good health. The chain combines TRBV5-6 with TRBJ2-7; 10 positions agree with TRBD2. The specimen was T cells isolated from PBMCs. The CDR3 is CASSSPSGSPRDEQYF. CDR3 bases: TGTGCCAGCAGCTCGCCTAGCGGGAGTCCCCGGGACGAGCAGTACTTC.